This TCR beta chain was documented in a study of blood T cell repertoires in COVID-19. Germline CDR1 reads LNHDA; CDR2 reads SQIVND (reference sequence). Deletions cut 4 bases from V and 2 bases from J, with 13 bases between. The CDR3 is 15 residues long. Measured with immunoSEQ multiplex PCR; TCRdb has only the in-frame clones, and not every one. The sample contains approximately 71,000 clones, around 79% of which appear only once. This clone showed up just a few times. This TCR came from a man in his fifties or sixties with active or convalescent COVID-19. Input material: peripheral blood. The chain employs TRBV19 and TRBJ2-3; D may be TRBD1 (6 bases). The CDR3 here is CASSKTGLHTDTQYF. DNA of the CDR3: TGTGCCAGTAGTAAAACAGGGTTGCACACAGATACGCAGTATTTT.